These T cell receptor beta chains were read from a single sample in a study of neurological immune-mediated disorders. TCRdb itself ran the 5' RACE reads through MiXCR, one entry per CDR3 protein. Of 75,000 to 90,000 distinct CDR3 sequences listed, under 13% are singletons. The specimen sequenced was PBMCs. Receptor source: a man aged 35-49 years in good health. Both conserved end residues are part of each CDR3. The D gene is left open where the match is weak. The listing skips clone size in some rows; elsewhere it reads once, few, many or a size class.

j_gene	abundance	d_gene	v_gene	CDR3aa	CDR3nt
TRBJ1-2	many	-	TRBV6-2/TRBV6-3	CASSDGRRYGYTF	TGTGCCAGCAGTGACGGAAGAAGGTATGGCTACACCTTC
TRBJ1-2	many	-	TRBV15	CATTGRIGRMYGYTF	TGTGCCACCACCGGGCGAATCGGACGGATGTATGGCTACACCTTC
TRBJ2-1	many	-	TRBV10-3	CAIKPGGQDEQFF	TGTGCCATCAAACCCGGGGGGCAGGATGAGCAGTTCTTC
TRBJ2-1	few	-	TRBV6-5	CASAQSVLGSEQFF	TGTGCCTCAGCGCAGAGTGTCTTGGGTAGTGAGCAGTTCTTC
TRBJ1-1	many	TRBD1	TRBV5-1	CASSSGGRDRGLETEAFF	TGCGCCAGCAGCTCAGGAGGGCGGGACAGGGGTTTGGAGACTGAAGCTTTCTTT
TRBJ1-1	many	-	TRBV20-1	CSASDGREEAFF	TGCAGTGCTAGCGACGGGCGGGAGGAAGCTTTCTTT
TRBJ2-5	many	-	TRBV6-5	CASINSHSPWTQYF	TGTGCCAGCATCAACTCGCACAGTCCGTGGACCCAGTACTTC
TRBJ2-2	few	TRBD2	TRBV7-7	CATGSGAGELFF	TGTGCGACCGGGAGCGGGGCCGGGGAGCTGTTTTTT
TRBJ2-3	many	TRBD2	TRBV24-1	CATSGLAGVGGTDTQYF	TGTGCCACCAGTGGACTAGCGGGAGTTGGAGGCACAGATACGCAGTATTTT
TRBJ2-5	many	-	TRBV12-3/TRBV12-4	CASSSGGTIRSETQYF	TGTGCCAGCAGTTCGGGCGGCACCATCCGGTCGGAGACCCAGTACTTC
TRBJ1-4	many	-	TRBV15	CATSRKGTEKLFF	TGTGCCACCAGCAGAAAAGGGACTGAAAAACTGTTTTTT
TRBJ2-1	many	TRBD2	TRBV7-2	CASSFGRGGRDEQFF	TGTGCCAGCAGCTTCGGGCGGGGGGGCCGCGATGAGCAGTTCTTC
TRBJ1-5	many	TRBD1	TRBV12-3/TRBV12-4	CASSFPTGDNQPQHF	TGTGCCAGCAGTTTCCCGACAGGGGACAATCAGCCCCAGCATTTT
TRBJ2-7	many	TRBD1	TRBV27	CASSFRDRGHEQYF	TGTGCCAGCAGTTTCCGGGACAGGGGACACGAGCAGTACTTC
TRBJ1-6	-	-	TRBV20-1	CSAAKGVSYNSPLHF	TGCAGTGCTGCAAAGGGGGTATCCTATAATTCACCCCTCCACTTT
TRBJ2-1	many	TRBD2	TRBV9	CASSGTAGLAGNEQFF	TGTGCCAGCAGCGGAACCGCCGGACTAGCGGGGAATGAGCAGTTCTTC
TRBJ2-1	many	-	TRBV5-1	CASRREDYEQFF	TGCGCCAGCAGACGCGAGGACTATGAGCAGTTCTTC
TRBJ2-1	-	-	TRBV20-1	CSAPGRVVGEQFF	TGCAGTGCCCCGGGACGGGTAGTTGGTGAGCAGTTCTTC
TRBJ2-7	-	TRBD1	TRBV5-1	CASSLDGQGSEHF	TGCGCCAGCAGCTTGGACGGACAGGGTAGCGAGCACTTC
TRBJ1-6	many	-	TRBV18	CASHKGSYNSPLHF	TGTGCCAGTCACAAGGGCTCCTATAATTCACCCCTCCACTTT
TRBJ2-1	many	TRBD2	TRBV3-1	CASSRALRLAGGIADEQFF	TGTGCCAGCAGCCGAGCACTCAGACTAGCGGGAGGAATAGCTGATGAGCAGTTCTTC
TRBJ2-7	many	TRBD2	TRBV28	CASSLTSGRNPYEQYF	TGTGCCAGCAGTTTAACTAGCGGGAGGAACCCCTACGAGCAGTACTTC
TRBJ2-7	many	-	TRBV29-1	CSVEDERGEQYF	TGCAGCGTTGAAGATGAGCGAGGCGAGCAGTACTTC
TRBJ1-5	many	-	TRBV12-3/TRBV12-4	CASSFSGEQPQHF	TGTGCCAGCAGTTTCTCAGGCGAGCAGCCCCAGCATTTT
TRBJ1-3	many	-	TRBV6-1	CASSEWAKERNTIYF	TGTGCCAGCAGTGAATGGGCAAAGGAAAGAAACACCATATATTTT
TRBJ2-5	many	-	TRBV20-1	CSAGRAPGETQYF	TGCAGTGCTGGACGAGCGCCCGGGGAGACCCAGTACTTC
TRBJ2-5	many	-	TRBV5-1	CASSSPKETQYF	TGCGCCAGCAGTAGCCCTAAAGAGACCCAGTACTTC
TRBJ2-1	many	TRBD1	TRBV18	CASSPLTGDKNNEQFF	TGTGCCAGCTCACCTCTGACAGGGGATAAGAACAATGAGCAGTTCTTC
TRBJ1-1	many	-	TRBV5-1	CASSYLTGEYTEAFF	TGCGCCAGCAGCTACCTAACTGGGGAGTACACTGAAGCTTTCTTT
TRBJ1-1	many	TRBD1	TRBV5-1	CASSLDRGDTEAFF	TGCGCCAGCAGTTTAGACAGGGGGGACACTGAAGCTTTCTTT
TRBJ2-3	-	TRBD2	TRBV12-3/TRBV12-4	CASTLGWPGGTDTQYF	TGTGCCAGCACTTTGGGATGGCCCGGGGGGACAGATACGCAGTATTTT
TRBJ2-3	many	TRBD2	TRBV11-2	CASSLGRGVGTDTQYF	TGTGCCAGCAGCTTAGGCCGGGGGGTCGGCACAGATACGCAGTATTTT
TRBJ2-2	many	-	TRBV7-8	CASSADPTGELFF	TGTGCCAGCAGCGCCGACCCCACCGGGGAGCTGTTTTTT
TRBJ1-1	many	-	TRBV5-1	CASSPNPGNTEAFF	TGCGCCAGCAGCCCCAACCCAGGGAACACTGAAGCTTTCTTT
TRBJ2-1	-	TRBD1	TRBV10-2	CASSLPRDRGHDEQFF	TGCGCCAGCAGCCTCCCCCGGGACAGGGGGCACGATGAGCAGTTCTTC
TRBJ2-3	many	-	TRBV12-3/TRBV12-4	CASSLTDTQYF	TGTGCCAGCAGTTTAACCGATACGCAGTATTTT
TRBJ2-7	few	-	TRBV10-3	CAIGAASYEQYF	TGTGCCATCGGAGCGGCTTCCTACGAGCAGTACTTC
TRBJ2-7	many	-	TRBV6-5	CASSYSAGYYEQYF	TGTGCCAGCAGTTACTCGGCAGGGTACTACGAGCAGTACTTC
TRBJ1-1	many	-	TRBV7-9	CASSLGGVGNTEAFF	TGTGCCAGCAGCTTAGGAGGAGTCGGGAACACTGAAGCTTTCTTT
TRBJ2-7	many	-	TRBV20-1	CSPEDGSSYEQYF	TGCAGTCCCGAGGACGGGAGCTCCTACGAGCAGTACTTC
TRBJ2-7	many	-	TRBV29-1	CSVFATGRTYEQYF	TGCAGCGTTTTCGCGACCGGGAGAACCTACGAGCAGTACTTC
TRBJ2-7	many	-	TRBV20-1	CSARLGGGLTYEQYF	TGCAGTGCCCGATTAGGCGGGGGCCTAACCTACGAGCAGTACTTC